This is a list of T cell receptor beta chains from one sample in a study of T cells in localized non-small cell lung cancer. The repertoire was sequenced with immunoSEQ multiplex PCR; TCRdb's copy has only in-frame clones and lacks some. The repertoire holds 20,000 to 25,000 clones, with roughly nine tenths as singletons. Material: PBMCs, obtained before any cancer treatment. The source of these receptors is a man aged 40-75 years with stage II squamous cell lung carcinoma. Both conserved end residues are trimmed from each CDR3. Fields, in order: V gene, CDR3 protein.

>TRBV15
ATSRDRDIGELF
>TRBV7-9
ASSPQSLEAF
>TRBV11-2
ASSLIRGRDTEAF
>TRBV6-5
ASRKQGMNTEAF
>TRBV18
ASSPPGQLRSNGYT
>TRBV7-6
ASSRGRQETQY
>TRBV10-3
AISELGEQY
>TRBV20-1
SKTLGETQY
>TRBV5-4
ASSAVQGMTEAF
>TRBV20-1
SAQGNEQF
>TRBV30
AWSHNNYGYT
>TRBV5-1
ASSLDGNTGELF
>TRBV29-1
SVQVLYGYT
>TRBV30
AWRGAGANVLT
>TRBV2
ASSKEQQETQY
>TRBV27
ASGPGQGVIYEQY
>TRBV14
ASSQVQSKLLSAVQETQY
>TRBV7-9
ASSPYATNEKLF
>TRBV27
ASSVSRDTQY
>TRBV5-1
ASSFGQAGYT
>TRBV11-2
ASSYEALISGANVLT
>TRBV11-2
ASSLFLQINADIQY
>TRBV6-5
ASSDSLSYEQY